The T cell receptor beta chain described here comes from a study of PD-1 blockade in classical Hodgkin lymphoma. Regarding the study as a whole: Complete responders had baseline diversity similar to newly diagnosed patients. TCR diversity at baseline was reported to be reduced in newly diagnosed patients relative to healthy donors.

Concerning this clone itself: What it recognizes is unknown.

This CDR3 contains 15 residues. Germline V gene data show CDR1 as SGHAT and CDR2 as FQDESV (reference sequence). J gave up 6 bases and V 4 bases, and 9 bases lay outside the gene matches. Data came from immunoSEQ multiplex PCR; TCRdb stores just in-frame clones and leaves some out. The table has 100,000 to 120,000 clones, 89% seen once. Brentuximab vedotin exposure varied, and every patient relapsed after autologous stem cell transplantation. Relapsed/refractory classical Hodgkin lymphoma patients had complete, partial or progressive responses. The sequence came from a human donor with classical Hodgkin lymphoma. The rearrangement joins TRBV11-1 to TRBJ1-1; 9 bases fit TRBD1. The starting material was peripheral blood mononuclear cells (PBMCs), obtained before the second cycle of nivolumab. CDR3 region: CASSSLTGGQAEAFF. The CDR3 DNA sequence: TGTGCCAGCAGCTCTCTCACAGGGGGCCAGGCTGAAGCTTTCTTT. The variable domain in full, with the rest retrieved from reference TRBV11-1 and TRBJ1-1, is EAEVAQSPRYKITEKSQAVAFWCDPISGHATLYWYRQILGQGPELLVQFQDESVVDDSQLPKDRFSAERLKGVDSTLKIQPAELGDSAMYLCASSSLTGGQAEAFFGQGTRLTVV.